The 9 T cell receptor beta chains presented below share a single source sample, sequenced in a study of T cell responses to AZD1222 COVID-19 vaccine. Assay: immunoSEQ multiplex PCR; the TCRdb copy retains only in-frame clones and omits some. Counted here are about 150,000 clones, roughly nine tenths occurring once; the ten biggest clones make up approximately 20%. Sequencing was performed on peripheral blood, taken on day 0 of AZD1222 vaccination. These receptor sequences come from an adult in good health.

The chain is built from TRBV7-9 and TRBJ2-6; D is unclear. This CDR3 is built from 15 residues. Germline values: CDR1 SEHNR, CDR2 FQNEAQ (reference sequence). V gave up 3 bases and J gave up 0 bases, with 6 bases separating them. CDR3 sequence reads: CASSFGFSGANVLTF. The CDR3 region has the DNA TGTGCCAGCAGCTTTGGCTTCTCTGGGGCCAACGTCCTGACTTTC.

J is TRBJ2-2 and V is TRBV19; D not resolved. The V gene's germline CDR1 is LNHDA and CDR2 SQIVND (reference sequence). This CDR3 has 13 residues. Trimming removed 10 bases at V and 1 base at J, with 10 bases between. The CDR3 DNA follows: TGTGCCACTTACCCCATGAACACCGGGGAGCTGTTTTTT. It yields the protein CATYPMNTGELFF. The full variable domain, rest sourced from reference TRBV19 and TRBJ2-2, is DGGITQSPKYLFRKEGQNVTLSCEQNLNHDAMYWYRQDPGQGLRLIYYSQIVNDFQKGDIAEGYSVSREKKESFPLTVTSAQKNPTAFYLCATYPMNTGELFFGEGSRLTVL.

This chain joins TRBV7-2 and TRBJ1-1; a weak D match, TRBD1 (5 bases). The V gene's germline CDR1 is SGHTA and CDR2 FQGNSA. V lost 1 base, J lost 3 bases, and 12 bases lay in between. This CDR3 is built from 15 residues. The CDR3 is CASSLEGRGDTEAFF. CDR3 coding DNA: TGTGCCAGCAGCTTAGAGGGGCGGGGGGACACTGAAGCTTTCTTT.

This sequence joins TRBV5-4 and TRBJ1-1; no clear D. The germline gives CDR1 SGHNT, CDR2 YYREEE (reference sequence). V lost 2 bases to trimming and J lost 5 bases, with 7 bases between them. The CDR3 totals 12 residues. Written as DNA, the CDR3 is TGTGCCAGCAGCTTAGGCTATACTGAAGCTTTCTTT. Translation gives CASSLGYTEAFF. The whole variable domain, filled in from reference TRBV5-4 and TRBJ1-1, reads ETGVTQSPTHLIKTRGQQVTLRCSSQSGHNTVSWYQQALGQGPQFIFQYYREEENGRGNFPPRFSGLQFPNYSSELNVNALELDDSALYLCASSLGYTEAFFGQGTRLTVV.

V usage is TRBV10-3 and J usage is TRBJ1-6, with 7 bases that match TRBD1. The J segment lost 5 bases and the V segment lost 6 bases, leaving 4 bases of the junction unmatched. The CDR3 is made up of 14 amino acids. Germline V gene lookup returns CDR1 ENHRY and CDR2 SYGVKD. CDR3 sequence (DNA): TGTGCCATCAGCCAGACAGGGAATAATTCACCCCTCCACTTT. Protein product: CAISQTGNNSPLHF.

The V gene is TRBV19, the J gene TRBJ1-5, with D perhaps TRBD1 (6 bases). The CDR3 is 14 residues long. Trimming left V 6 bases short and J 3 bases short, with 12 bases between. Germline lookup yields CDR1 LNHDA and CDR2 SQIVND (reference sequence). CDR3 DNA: TGTGCCAGTAGACGGGACATCTACAATCAGCCCCAGCATTTT. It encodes CASRRDIYNQPQHF.

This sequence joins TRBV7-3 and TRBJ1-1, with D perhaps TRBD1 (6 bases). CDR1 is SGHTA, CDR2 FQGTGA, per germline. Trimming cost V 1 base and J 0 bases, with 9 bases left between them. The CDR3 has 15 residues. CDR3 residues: CASSLSGQLNTEAFF. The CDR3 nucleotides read TGTGCCAGCAGCTTAAGCGGACAGTTGAACACTGAAGCTTTCTTT.

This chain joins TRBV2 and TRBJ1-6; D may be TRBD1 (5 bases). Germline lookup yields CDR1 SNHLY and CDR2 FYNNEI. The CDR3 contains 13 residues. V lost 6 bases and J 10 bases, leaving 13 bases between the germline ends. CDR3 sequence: CASRSWQGSPLHF. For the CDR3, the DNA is TGTGCCAGCAGATCTTGGCAGGGCTCACCCCTCCACTTT.

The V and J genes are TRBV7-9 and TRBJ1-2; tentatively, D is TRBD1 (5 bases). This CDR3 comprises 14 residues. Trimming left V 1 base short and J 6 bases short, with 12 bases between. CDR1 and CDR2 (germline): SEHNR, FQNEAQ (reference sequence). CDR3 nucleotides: TGTGCCAGCAGCTTAGGTCGGGGGATAAATGGCTACACCTTC. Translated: CASSLGRGINGYTF.